What follows are 2 T cell receptor beta chains derived from one specimen sequenced in a study of OX40 agonist ivuxolimab in advanced cancers. Sequencing was performed with immunoSEQ multiplex PCR; in TCRdb, only in-frame clones are kept and a portion is missing. The sample holds over 40,000 clones; about 91% are singletons and the top ten take more than 20%. Sequenced here: CD4+ or CD8+ T cells sorted from blood, sampled in a trial of the OX40 agonist ivuxolimab. Every receptor here comes from an adult with an advanced solid tumor such as melanoma, head and neck, liver or kidney cancer.

This clone has only one observation. The gene calls are TRBV5-6 and TRBJ2-1; possibly TRBD2 for D (5 bases). With 7 bases removed from V and 0 bases from J, the gap between germline ends came to 11 bases. CDR3 length equals 14 residues. The germline gives CDR1 SGHDT, CDR2 YYEEEE. Here the CDR3 reads CASLRGASYNEQFF. The CDR3 bases are TGTGCCAGCCTTCGGGGTGCCTCCTACAATGAGCAGTTCTTC.

This sequence joins TRBV6-5 and TRBJ2-5; D is unresolved. The CDR3 length is 13 residues. The V end was cut by 5 bases, the J end by 1 base, with 8 bases between. Germline V gene lookup returns CDR1 MNHEY and CDR2 SVGAGI. The CDR3 spells CASSLESQETQYF. DNA of the CDR3: TGTGCCAGCAGTCTAGAAAGCCAAGAGACCCAGTACTTC.